This T cell receptor (beta chain) was sequenced in a study of identical twins (dated by TCRdb to the mid-2010s). About the study as a whole: The study deep-sequenced TCR alpha and beta repertoires from monozygotic twins, unrelated adults of various ages and cord blood to test whether fetal clonotypes persist. Replicate twin experiments were performed at different times using different library preparation protocols to rule out contamination. Study-wide findings and limitations: Out-of-frame TCR alpha sharing in monozygotic twins was systematically underestimated by recombination models, whereas sharing between unrelated individuals was in agreement with the recombination models. A weaker excess of twin sharing was found in beta out-of-frame sequences because the signal-to-noise ratio was lowered by fewer shared sequences. Abundant cord blood beta clonotypes had fewer insertions, young adult naive repertoires showed a similar but weaker trend, and memory repertoires showed no such trend. Zero-insertion analyses could be partly confounded by invariant T cells such as MAIT and iNKT, although diverse VJ usage argued against such confounding for most clonotypes. Compared with coincidental sharing between unrelated individuals, out-of-frame TCR alpha sequences shared between twins showed an excess of sequences with low generation probability. Conclusions relied on cross-sectional statistical analysis, since the same donors could not be followed over many years.

On this clonotype: The antigen this receptor binds is unknown. The sample holds no much larger clone one base away, and base qualities are not on file.

Libraries came from 5' RACE. The sequencer was an Illumina HiSeq 2000. Template switching added a universal primer binding site, and the final cDNA carried a unique molecular identifier that allowed TCR cDNA molecules to be counted accurately. First-strand cDNA for TCR alpha and beta chains was synthesized from specific primers in the conserved constant-segment region. Each cDNA library was double barcoded, with a SMART-Mk sample barcode plus Illumina barcodes, to control for contamination. Two successive PCR steps introduced TruSeq adapter sequences along with Illumina sample barcodes. TCR alpha and beta cDNA libraries were sequenced on the Illumina HiSeq platform with custom primers. The study's own analysis went as follows. Unique molecular identifiers were extracted from raw reads with MiGEC, and CDR3 positions were determined with MiXCR. Recombination models were inferred per individual with the repgenHMM and IGoR tools using an EM algorithm. The analysis of shared clonotypes was done with the tcR package in R, with sharing normalized by the product of cloneset sizes. Out-of-frame nonproductive sequences were analyzed to study raw recombination free of thymic and clonal selection effects. The public reads were run again by TCRdb, first through fastp at Q25 and then through MiXCR, and only productive beta chains were kept. CDR3 protein duplicates are merged, each entry listing the most common genes and DNA. TCRdb's processing, not the authors', yielded these V and J calls. This sample lists approximately 690,000 distinct CDR3 sequences; around 6.1% were detected once. The ten largest clones represent around 1.7% of the sample.

Every donor was a healthy Caucasian. Three unrelated non-twin adults were additionally sequenced: a male aged 18 to 30, a male aged 50 to 60 and a female aged 50 to 60. Miltenyi CD45RO+ enrichment and human naive T-cell isolation kits were used to isolate memory (CD45RO+) and naive T cells from PBMC. Taken from cysteine to phenylalanine, the CDR3 has 15 residues. The DNA shown is the 45-base CDR3, in frame from base 1. CDR1 and CDR2, per the germline V gene (reference sequence), are MNHEY and SMNVEV. At the junction V is shortened by 1 base and J by 7 bases; bases outside the gene matches: 10. The chain is made from TRBV27 and TRBJ2-7; 7 middle bases align to TRBD2. The receptor was derived from a man between 18 and 35 years old in good health. Input material: naive T cells sorted from blood. The cell subset or site tag for this specimen amounts to: cells isolated with a human naive T-cell isolation kit. The DNA sequence reads TGTGCCAGCAGTTTATTTCGGGGGGTTGATGGAGAGCAGTACTTC. It encodes CASSLFRGVDGEQYF.